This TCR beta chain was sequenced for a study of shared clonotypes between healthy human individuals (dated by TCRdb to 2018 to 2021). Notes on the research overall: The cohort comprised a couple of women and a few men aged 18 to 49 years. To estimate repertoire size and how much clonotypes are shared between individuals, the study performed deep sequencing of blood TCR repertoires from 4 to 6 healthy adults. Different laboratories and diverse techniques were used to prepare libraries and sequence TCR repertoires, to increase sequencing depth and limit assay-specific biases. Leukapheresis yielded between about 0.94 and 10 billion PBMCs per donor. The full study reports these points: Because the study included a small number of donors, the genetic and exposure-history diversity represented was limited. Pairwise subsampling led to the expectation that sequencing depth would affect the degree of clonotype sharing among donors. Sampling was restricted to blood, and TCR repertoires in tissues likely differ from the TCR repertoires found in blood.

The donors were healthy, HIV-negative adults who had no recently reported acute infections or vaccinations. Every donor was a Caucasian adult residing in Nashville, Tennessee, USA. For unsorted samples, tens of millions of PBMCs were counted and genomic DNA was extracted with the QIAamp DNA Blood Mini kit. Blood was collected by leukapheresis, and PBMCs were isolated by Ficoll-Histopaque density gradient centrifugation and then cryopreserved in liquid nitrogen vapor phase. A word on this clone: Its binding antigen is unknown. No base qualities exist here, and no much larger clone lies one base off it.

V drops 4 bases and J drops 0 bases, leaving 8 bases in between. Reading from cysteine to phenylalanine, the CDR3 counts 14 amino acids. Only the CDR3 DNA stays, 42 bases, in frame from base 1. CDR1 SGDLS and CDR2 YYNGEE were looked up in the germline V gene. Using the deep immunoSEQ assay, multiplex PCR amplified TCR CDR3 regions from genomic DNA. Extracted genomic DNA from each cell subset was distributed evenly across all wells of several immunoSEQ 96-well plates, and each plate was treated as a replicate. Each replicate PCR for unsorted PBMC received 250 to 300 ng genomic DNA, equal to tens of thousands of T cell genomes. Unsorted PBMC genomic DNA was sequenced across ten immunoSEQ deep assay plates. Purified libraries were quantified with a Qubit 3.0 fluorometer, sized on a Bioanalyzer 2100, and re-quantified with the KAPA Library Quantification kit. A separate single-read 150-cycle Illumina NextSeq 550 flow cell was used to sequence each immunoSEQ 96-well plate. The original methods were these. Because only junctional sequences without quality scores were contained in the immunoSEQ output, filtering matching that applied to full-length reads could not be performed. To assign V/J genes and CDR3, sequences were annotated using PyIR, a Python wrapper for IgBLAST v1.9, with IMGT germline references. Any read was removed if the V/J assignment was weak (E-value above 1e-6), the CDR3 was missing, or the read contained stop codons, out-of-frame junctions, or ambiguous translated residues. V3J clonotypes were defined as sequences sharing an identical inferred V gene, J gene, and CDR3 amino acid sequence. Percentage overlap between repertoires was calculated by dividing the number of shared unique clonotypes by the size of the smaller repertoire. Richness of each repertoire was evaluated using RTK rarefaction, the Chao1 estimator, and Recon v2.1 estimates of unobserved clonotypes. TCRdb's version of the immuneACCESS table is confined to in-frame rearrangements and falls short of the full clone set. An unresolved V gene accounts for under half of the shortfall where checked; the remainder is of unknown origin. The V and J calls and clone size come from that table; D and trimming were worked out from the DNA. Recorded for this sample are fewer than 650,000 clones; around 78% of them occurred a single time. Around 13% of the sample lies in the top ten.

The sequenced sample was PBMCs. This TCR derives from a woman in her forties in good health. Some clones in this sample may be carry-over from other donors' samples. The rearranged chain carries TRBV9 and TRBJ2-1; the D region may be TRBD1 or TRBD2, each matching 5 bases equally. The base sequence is TGTGCCAGCAGCCCGAGGGGCTCCTACAATGAGCAGTTCTTC. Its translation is CASSPRGSYNEQFF.